These 31 T cell receptor beta chains share one sample of origin, sequenced in a study of T-cell reconstitution after alpha-beta-depleted transplantation in children. The library targeted TCRbeta and was prepared with unique molecular identifiers. TCRdb passed the PCR reads through MiXCR, listing each CDR3 protein once. The sample holds approximately 400,000 distinct CDR3 sequences, 9.5% to 13% seen once. The sample was PBMCs from the stem cell graft donor, taken from the stem cell graft. These receptors were collected from a human donor who donated a stem cell graft to a child with acute myeloid leukemia.

This clonotype turned up a few times. The genes are TRBV10-3 and TRBJ1-2, with 7 bases that match TRBD1. The germline CDR1 and CDR2 sequences are ENHRY and SYGVKD. The length of the CDR3 is 14 residues. The V gene end was trimmed by 3 bases and the J gene end by 8 bases; junction bases not matched to a gene: 9. The DNA for the CDR3 is TGTGCCATCAGTGACCCGATGACAGGGACGGGCTACACCTTC. Protein sequence: CAISDPMTGTGYTF.

The rearrangement joins TRBV10-3 to TRBJ2-3; 13 nucleotides line up with TRBD2. This CDR3 region has 19 residues. Looked up from germline, CDR1 is ENHRY and CDR2 is SYGVKD. After removal of 2 bases from V and 0 bases from J, the junction contained 8 bases not matched to a gene. Here the CDR3 reads CAISEQFPGLAGSTDTQYF. The CDR3 bases are TGTGCCATCAGTGAGCAATTCCCGGGACTAGCGGGGAGCACAGATACGCAGTATTTT.

This clonotype occurred a few times. V is TRBV12-5 and J is TRBJ2-1, with 8 bases fitting TRBD1. Per germline, CDR1 LGHNT and CDR2 FRNRAP. This CDR3 region has 15 residues. Losses at the gene ends were 2 bases for V and 4 bases for J; bases not matched to a gene: 4. The DNA of the CDR3 is TGTGCTAGTGGTTTGCCGGGACAGGTTTACAATGAGCAGTTCTTC. Encoded protein: CASGLPGQVYNEQFF.

This clonotype occurred many times. V usage is TRBV29-1 and J usage is TRBJ2-1, with 8 nucleotides matching TRBD1. The ends lost 4 bases at V and 1 base at J; junction bases unmatched: 3. The length of the CDR3 is 14 residues. Per germline, CDR1 SQVTM and CDR2 ANQGSEA. The chain's CDR3 is CSVGRDRSYNEQFF. The CDR3, as DNA: TGCAGCGTTGGCCGGGACAGGTCCTACAATGAGCAGTTCTTC.

V and J are TRBV5-4 and TRBJ2-5; D gene uncertain. Germline V gives CDR1 SGHNT, CDR2 YYREEE (reference sequence). CDR3 size: 15 residues. Trimming shortened V by 4 bases and J by 4 bases, and 17 bases separated the two germline ends. In nucleotides, the CDR3 is TGTGCCAGCAGCGGGTACTTAGGGCATTCAGAGACCCAGTACTTC. Translated, it gives CASSGYLGHSETQYF.

The table lists this clonotype with many counts. The chain is built from TRBV7-8 and TRBJ2-1, with D hard to call. Trimming left V 5 bases short and J 5 bases short, with 4 bases between. CDR3 length equals 11 residues. The germline V gene encodes CDR1 SGHVS and CDR2 FQNEAQ. CDR3 nucleotide sequence: TGTGCCAGCAGCAAACACAATGAGCAGTTCTTC. This translates into CASSKHNEQFF.

There are a few counts of this clonotype. The DNA for the CDR3 is TGTGCCAGCAGTCTCAATACGGGGGGGGATCAGCCCCAGCATTTT. The encoded protein is CASSLNTGGDQPQHF. V gene TRBV27 combines with J gene TRBJ1-5, with a tentative D call TRBD1 (5 bases). This CDR3 region has 15 residues. Between the trimmed V and J ends, which lost 5 bases and 5 bases, there was a span of 16 bases. Germline values: CDR1 MNHEY, CDR2 SMNVEV (reference sequence).

The CDR3 spells CASSQSTILSYEQYF. CDR3 coding DNA: TGTGCCAGCAGCCAATCCACCATCCTCTCCTACGAGCAGTACTTC. V is TRBV3-1 and J is TRBJ2-7; D remains unclear. This CDR3 has 15 residues. The germline gives CDR1 LGHDT, CDR2 YNNKEL (reference sequence). With 2 bases removed from V and 0 bases from J, the gap between germline ends came to 11 bases.

This sequence joins TRBV5-6 and TRBJ2-2, with 8 nucleotides matching TRBD2. From germline, CDR1 is SGHDT and CDR2 YYEEEE. Unmatched junction bases numbered 10, after V lost 9 bases and J lost 6 bases. This CDR3 region has 14 residues. The CDR3 loop is CAMGPGLAPGELFF. In DNA, the CDR3 is TGTGCCATGGGCCCCGGACTAGCCCCCGGGGAGCTGTTTTTT.

The CDR3 coding sequence is TGCAGCGCCGACAGGGAGGAGGCTTTCTTT. Its protein product is CSADREEAFF. This chain connects TRBV29-1 to TRBJ1-1, with 7 bases fitting TRBD1. V shed 7 bases and J 11 bases; nucleotides not matched to a gene: 7. There are 10 residues in the CDR3. Germline V gives CDR1 SQVTM, CDR2 ANQGSEA.

The chain carries TRBV7-9 and TRBJ1-4; D uncertain. V gave up 1 base and J gave up 4 bases, with 10 bases separating them. Germline CDR1 reads SEHNR; CDR2 reads FQNEAQ (reference sequence). The CDR3 length is 15 residues. The chain's CDR3 is CASSLVGQDNEKLFF. The DNA of the CDR3 is TGTGCCAGCAGCTTAGTCGGGCAGGATAATGAAAAACTGTTTTTT.

The gene calls are TRBV7-9 and TRBJ2-1, with D maybe TRBD2 (5 bases). V was trimmed by 1 base and J by 4 bases, leaving 11 bases between them. The CDR3 length is 15 residues. Germline CDR1 reads SEHNR; CDR2 reads FQNEAQ (reference sequence). CDR3 in amino acids: CASSLVRTAYNEQFF. DNA of the CDR3: TGTGCCAGCAGCTTAGTTAGGACTGCTTACAATGAGCAGTTCTTC.

A few counts support this clonotype. The V gene is TRBV9, the J gene TRBJ2-5; TRBD1 is a possible D gene (6 bases). The CDR3 covers 13 residues. CDR1 and CDR2 from the germline V gene are SGDLS and YYNGEE. Trimming left V 2 bases short and J 5 bases short, with 10 bases between. CDR3 loop: CASSVGGWETQYF. CDR3 coding DNA: TGTGCCAGCAGCGTTGGGGGCTGGGAGACCCAGTACTTC.

This clonotype was recorded at least ten times. The chain employs TRBV2 and TRBJ2-7, with 15 bases matching TRBD2. Trimming at V came to 1 base and at J to 4 bases, leaving 5 bases not matched to a gene. Germline values: CDR1 SNHLY, CDR2 FYNNEI. CDR3 size: 17 residues. The CDR3 coding sequence is TGTGCCAGCAGTGAAGGGACTAGCGGGGGGGCGATTTACGAGCAGTACGTC. It specifies CASSEGTSGGAIYEQYV.

The chain joins TRBV28 to TRBJ2-4, with unresolved D. The germline V gene has CDR1 MDHEN and CDR2 SYDVKM. The V gene lost 2 bases and the J gene lost 7 bases, with 12 bases spanning the gap. The CDR3 has 14 residues. The CDR3: CASSLPRDGNIQYF. The DNA for the CDR3 is TGTGCCAGCAGTTTACCCCGAGATGGGAACATTCAGTACTTC.

This clonotype was found a few times. This chain uses TRBV27 with TRBJ2-1; 11 nucleotides agree with TRBD2. The V gene end was trimmed by 4 bases and the J gene end by 8 bases; junction bases not matched to a gene: 10. The CDR3 extends over 16 amino acids. From germline, CDR1 is MNHEY and CDR2 SMNVEV (reference sequence). The CDR3, as DNA: TGTGCCAGCAGTTCCGGCAGGGGACTAGCGGTCCATGAGCAGTTCTTC. This encodes CASSSGRGLAVHEQFF.

This clonotype came up many times. V usage is TRBV9 and J usage is TRBJ2-3; no reliable D call. With 2 bases removed from V and 3 bases from J, the gap between germline ends came to 7 bases. There are 13 residues in the CDR3. CDR1 is SGDLS, CDR2 YYNGEE, per germline. The CDR3 sequence: CASSVSATDTQYF. CDR3 DNA sequence: TGTGCCAGCAGCGTTTCAGCGACAGATACGCAGTATTTT. Full variable domain (rest looked up from reference TRBV9 and TRBJ2-3): DSGVTQTPKHLITATGQRVTLRCSPRSGDLSVYWYQQSLDQGLQFLIQYYNGEERAKGNILERFSAQQFPDLHSELNLSSLELGDSALYFCASSVSATDTQYFGPGTRLTVL.

This clonotype has a handful of counts. The chain employs TRBV9 and TRBJ2-5; 10 bases map to TRBD2. The CDR3 is made up of 18 amino acids. The V gene end was trimmed by 1 base and the J gene end by 1 base; junction bases not matched to a gene: 10. The germline V gene encodes CDR1 SGDLS and CDR2 YYNGEE. CDR3 in amino acids: CASSVLAGERLGQETQYF. The DNA of the CDR3 is TGTGCCAGCAGCGTACTAGCGGGAGAACGACTTGGCCAAGAGACCCAGTACTTC.

The chain recombines TRBV20-1 with TRBJ2-3; 13 bases align to TRBD2. Unmatched junction bases numbered 3, after V lost 3 bases and J lost 3 bases. Germline V CDR1 and CDR2: DFQATT, SNEGSKA (reference sequence). The CDR3 spans 15 residues. The CDR3 region has the DNA TGCAGTGCTAGCGGGACTAGCGGGGCTACAGATACGCAGTATTTT. Translated, it gives CSASGTSGATDTQYF.

The chain combines TRBV5-6 with TRBJ2-7, with D possibly being TRBD1 (6 bases). The germline V gene encodes CDR1 SGHDT and CDR2 YYEEEE. The CDR3 runs 13 residues. The V end was cut by 3 bases, the J end by 7 bases, with 14 bases between. This chain's CDR3 is CASSSYREVEQYV. The CDR3 DNA is TGTGCCAGCAGCTCCTACAGGGAAGTTGAGCAGTACGTC.

This clonotype was detected many times. The genes are TRBV12-3 or TRBV12-4 and TRBJ1-4, with D uncertain. This CDR3 has 13 amino acids. Trimming left V 3 bases short and J 4 bases short, with 6 bases between. CDR3 loop: CASSLDHNEKLFF. CDR3 coding DNA: TGTGCCAGCAGTTTGGACCATAATGAAAAACTGTTTTTT.

This clonotype was detected ten times or more. The rearrangement uses TRBV5-1 and TRBJ2-5; D is perhaps TRBD2 (6 bases). Trimming stripped 6 bases from V and 2 bases from J, with 8 bases between. The CDR3 totals 12 residues. Germline V CDR1 and CDR2: SGHRS, YFSETQ. CDR3 residues: CASKEGQETQYF. As DNA, the CDR3 is TGCGCCAGCAAGGAGGGGCAAGAGACCCAGTACTTC.

This clonotype was counted a few times. The rearrangement links TRBV5-5 to TRBJ2-5; a weak D match, TRBD2 (6 bases). Germline loops: CDR1 SGHKS, CDR2 YYEKEE (reference sequence). The V end was cut by 6 bases, the J end by 3 bases, with 12 bases between. The length of the CDR3 is 13 residues. The CDR3 DNA follows: TGTGCCAGCACCCCCGGGACTGAAGAGACCCAGTACTTC. It encodes CASTPGTEETQYF.

The chain couples TRBV24-1 to TRBJ2-1; the D gene is possibly TRBD2 (6 bases). CDR3 size: 15 residues. Per the germline V gene, CDR1 is KGHDR and CDR2 is SFDVKD. V lost 4 bases and J 3 bases, leaving 12 bases between the germline ends. CDR3 nucleotide sequence: TGTGCCACCAGTGACCCCGCCGGGGGCTACAATGAGCAGTTCTTC. Its translation is CATSDPAGGYNEQFF.

The rearrangement joins TRBV29-1 to TRBJ1-4; no firm D call. Trimming took 7 bases from V and 8 from J, leaving 14 bases between them. CDR1 SQVTM and CDR2 ANQGSEA come from the germline V gene. The CDR3 loop spans 12 amino acids. In nucleotides, the CDR3 is TGCAGCGCCCGTTGGGTTGGAGAAAAACTGTTTTTT. This sequence encodes CSARWVGEKLFF.

The chain employs TRBV30 and TRBJ2-1; 11 bases map to TRBD2. V shed 5 bases and J 10 bases; nucleotides not matched to a gene: 10. Germline CDR1 is GTSNPN and CDR2 is SVGIG (reference sequence). CDR3 size: 14 residues. CDR3 nucleotides: TGTGCCTGGGACTCATTAGCGGGAGGGCACGAGCAGTTCTTC. It is translated as CAWDSLAGGHEQFF.

Only a few counts were recorded for this clonotype. The chain uses TRBV20-1 and TRBJ2-3; 9 bases are shared with TRBD2. Germline CDR1 is DFQATT and CDR2 is SNEGSKA (reference sequence). The CDR3 extends over 17 amino acids. Losses at the gene ends were 3 bases for V and 4 bases for J; bases not matched to a gene: 14. DNA of the CDR3: TGCAGTGCTAGCCCGCTTGCGCGGGGGGGCGGGGCAGATACGCAGTATTTT. This codes for CSASPLARGGGADTQYF.

This clonotype has more than one count but fewer than ten. V usage is TRBV20-1 and J usage is TRBJ2-5; TRBD1 is a possible D gene (5 bases). The CDR3 totals 14 residues. The germline V gene has CDR1 DFQATT and CDR2 SNEGSKA (reference sequence). Trimming took 5 bases from V and 4 from J, leaving 17 bases between them. CDR3 DNA: TGCAGTGCTTCCAGGGATCCTGGGTCAGAGACCCAGTACTTC. Its translation is CSASRDPGSETQYF.

The chain joins TRBV29-1 to TRBJ2-7; D is perhaps TRBD1 or TRBD2 (5 bases each). There are 15 residues in the CDR3. Trimming shortened V by 3 bases and J by 1 base, and 16 bases separated the two germline ends. Germline CDR1 reads SQVTM; CDR2 reads ANQGSEA. This chain's CDR3 is CSVDEGSSASYEQYF. CDR3 DNA: TGCAGCGTTGATGAGGGGTCATCCGCTTCCTACGAGCAGTACTTC.

This clonotype was recorded many times. J is TRBJ2-2 and V is TRBV6-5; D unresolved. Germline lookup yields CDR1 MNHEY and CDR2 SVGAGI. This CDR3 spans 17 amino acids. Trimming pared 0 bases from V and 1 base from J, leaving 12 bases between. CDR3 sequence reads: CASSYSMGSWNTGELFF. For the CDR3, the DNA is TGTGCCAGCAGTTACTCGATGGGTTCGTGGAACACCGGGGAGCTGTTTTTT.

In this sample, this clonotype turned up a few times. The genes are TRBV19 and TRBJ2-6; D tentatively fits TRBD1 or TRBD2 (5 bases each). Germline CDR1 reads LNHDA; CDR2 reads SQIVND (reference sequence). This CDR3 comprises 14 residues. Trimming left V 6 bases short and J 6 bases short, with 12 bases between. The CDR3, as DNA: TGTGCCAGTAGCAGGGACCCCGTGGCCAACGTCCTGACTTTC. It codes for CASSRDPVANVLTF.